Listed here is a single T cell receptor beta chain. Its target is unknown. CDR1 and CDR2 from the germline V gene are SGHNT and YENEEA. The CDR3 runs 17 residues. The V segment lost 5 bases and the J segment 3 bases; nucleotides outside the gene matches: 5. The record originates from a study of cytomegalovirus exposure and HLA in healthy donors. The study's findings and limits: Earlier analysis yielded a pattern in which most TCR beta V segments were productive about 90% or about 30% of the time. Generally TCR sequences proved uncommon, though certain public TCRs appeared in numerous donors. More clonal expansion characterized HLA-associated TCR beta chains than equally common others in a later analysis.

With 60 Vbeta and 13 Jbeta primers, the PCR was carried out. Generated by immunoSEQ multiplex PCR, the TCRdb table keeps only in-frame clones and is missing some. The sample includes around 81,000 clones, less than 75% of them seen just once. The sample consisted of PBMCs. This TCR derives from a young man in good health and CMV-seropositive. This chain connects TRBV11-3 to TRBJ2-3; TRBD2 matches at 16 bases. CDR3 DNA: TGTGCCAGCAGCCCTGGGACTAGCGGGAGGGCTACAGATACGCAGTATTTT. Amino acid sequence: CASSPGTSGRATDTQYF.